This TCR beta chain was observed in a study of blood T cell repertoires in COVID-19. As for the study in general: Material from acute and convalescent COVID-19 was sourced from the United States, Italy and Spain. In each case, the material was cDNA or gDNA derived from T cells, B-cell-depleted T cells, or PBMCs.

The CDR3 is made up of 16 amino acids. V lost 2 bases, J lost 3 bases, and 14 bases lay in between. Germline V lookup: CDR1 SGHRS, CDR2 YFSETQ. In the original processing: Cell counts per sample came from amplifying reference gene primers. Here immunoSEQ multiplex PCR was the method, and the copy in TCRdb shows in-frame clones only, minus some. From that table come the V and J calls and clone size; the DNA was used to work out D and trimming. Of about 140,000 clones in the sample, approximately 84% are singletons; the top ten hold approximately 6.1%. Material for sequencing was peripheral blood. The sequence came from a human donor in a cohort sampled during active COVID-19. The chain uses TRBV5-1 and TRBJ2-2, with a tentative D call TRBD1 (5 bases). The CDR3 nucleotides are TGCGCCAGCAGCTTTGGAATCAGGGTGGACACCGGGGAGCTGTTTTTT. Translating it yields CASSFGIRVDTGELFF.